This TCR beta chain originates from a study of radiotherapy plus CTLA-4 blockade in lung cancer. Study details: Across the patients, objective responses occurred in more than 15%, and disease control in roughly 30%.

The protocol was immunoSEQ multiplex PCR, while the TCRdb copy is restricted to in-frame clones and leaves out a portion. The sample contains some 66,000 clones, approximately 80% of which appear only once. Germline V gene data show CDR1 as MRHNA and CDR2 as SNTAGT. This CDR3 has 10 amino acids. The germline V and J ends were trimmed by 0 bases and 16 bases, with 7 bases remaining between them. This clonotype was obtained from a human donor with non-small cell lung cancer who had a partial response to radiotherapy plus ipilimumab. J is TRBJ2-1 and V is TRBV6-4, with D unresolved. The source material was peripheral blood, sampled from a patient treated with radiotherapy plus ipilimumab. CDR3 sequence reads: CASSDSLYFF. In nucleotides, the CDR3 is TGTGCCAGCAGTGACTCCCTATACTTCTTC.